The entry below describes one TCR beta chain. Its antigen is still unknown. This sample stems from a study of beta chain features in type 1 diabetes. About the study: Healthy donors and patients showed comparable age, gender and cell yields. Study-level results: The naive, central memory and Treg TCRB repertoires showed an apparent similarity that was greater among patients than among healthy donors. Cells with high TCR expression could be over-represented by cDNA sequencing.

TCRB transcripts that were expressed got sequenced, as all of the isolated RNA had been reverse transcribed. Libraries were prepared by immunoSEQ multiplex PCR; TCRdb keeps only in-frame clonotypes and omits some of them. In the table there are about 320,000 clones, around 15% of which are singletons. CD45RO/CCR7/CD25/CD127/CD95/CD27 staining was used to isolate CD4+ naive, central memory, regulatory and stem cell-like memory cells by sorting. The V end lost 4 bases, the J end lost 1 base, and 21 bases lay between the germline ends. CDR3 length: 18 amino acids. CDR1 SGHTA and CDR2 FQGNSA come from the germline V gene.

Sequencing input: central memory CD4+ T cells from blood. This chain links TRBV7-2 with TRBJ2-3; weak D call: TRBD2 (5 bases). This sequence originates from a man between 25 and 39 years old in good health. CDR3 DNA sequence: TGTGCCAGCAGCTCCTCGTCTAGGGTAGCGACACGCACAGATACGCAGTATTTT. Its translation: CASSSSSRVATRTDTQYF.